These T cell receptor beta chains were read from a single sample in a study of T cell responses to AZD1222 COVID-19 vaccine. The table came from immunoSEQ multiplex PCR; TCRdb's copy has only in-frame clones and leaves some out. The table includes 150,000 to 200,000 clones, roughly 92% detected once. Sequences were derived from peripheral blood, sampled on day 0 of AZD1222 vaccination. The receptors derive from an adult in good health. Both conserved end residues are part of each CDR3. Each record gives: V gene, J gene, clone size, D gene, CDR3 protein, CDR3 DNA. The D gene is left open where the match is weak. The size of a clone is reported for some rows only, either as once, few or many, or as a class for expanded clones.

v_gene: TRBV7-9
j_gene: TRBJ2-6
abundance: NA
d_gene: NA
CDR3aa: CASSFKVAWGANVLTF
CDR3nt: TGTGCCAGCAGCTTCAAAGTGGCTTGGGGGGCCAACGTCCTGACTTTC

v_gene: TRBV3-1/TRBV3-2
j_gene: TRBJ1-6
abundance: NA
d_gene: NA
CDR3aa: CASSQVGGTHNSPLHF
CDR3nt: TGTGCCAGCAGCCAAGTCGGCGGGACTCATAATTCACCCCTCCACTTT

v_gene: TRBV15
j_gene: TRBJ1-5
abundance: NA
d_gene: TRBD1
CDR3aa: CATSRGPLLTGGNQPQHF
CDR3nt: TGTGCCACCAGCAGAGGGCCGCTACTCACAGGGGGGAATCAGCCCCAGCATTTT

v_gene: TRBV2
j_gene: TRBJ2-5
abundance: NA
d_gene: NA
CDR3aa: CASTAGVETQYF
CDR3nt: TGTGCCAGCACGGCAGGGGTAGAGACCCAGTACTTC

v_gene: TRBV28
j_gene: TRBJ1-1
abundance: NA
d_gene: NA
CDR3aa: CASEAIRGVTEAFF
CDR3nt: TGTGCCAGTGAAGCTATTAGGGGGGTCACTGAAGCTTTCTTT

v_gene: TRBV12-5
j_gene: TRBJ1-5
abundance: NA
d_gene: TRBD1
CDR3aa: CASGTGTGPPNQPQHF
CDR3nt: TGTGCTAGTGGTACAGGGACAGGGCCTCCCAATCAGCCCCAGCATTTT

v_gene: TRBV12-3/TRBV12-4
j_gene: TRBJ1-1
abundance: NA
d_gene: NA
CDR3aa: CASSPTDTEAFF
CDR3nt: TGTGCCAGCAGCCCGACAGATACTGAAGCTTTCTTT

v_gene: TRBV3-1/TRBV3-2
j_gene: TRBJ1-1
abundance: NA
d_gene: NA
CDR3aa: CASSQDLAINTEAFF
CDR3nt: TGTGCCAGCAGCCAAGATTTGGCGATTAACACTGAAGCTTTCTTT

v_gene: TRBV10-3
j_gene: TRBJ2-1
abundance: NA
d_gene: TRBD2
CDR3aa: CAISEQISSGSNEQFF
CDR3nt: TGTGCCATCAGTGAGCAAATCAGTAGCGGGAGCAATGAGCAGTTCTTC

v_gene: TRBV4-2
j_gene: TRBJ1-5
abundance: NA
d_gene: NA
CDR3aa: CASSQKLTNQPQHF
CDR3nt: TGTGCCAGCAGCCAAAAATTGACGAATCAGCCCCAGCATTTT

v_gene: TRBV3-1/TRBV3-2
j_gene: TRBJ2-7
abundance: NA
d_gene: TRBD1
CDR3aa: CASAGTGISYEQYF
CDR3nt: TGTGCCAGCGCCGGGACAGGGATCTCCTACGAGCAGTACTTC

v_gene: TRBV15
j_gene: TRBJ2-7
abundance: once
d_gene: TRBD1
CDR3aa: CATSNLGQGVTGEQYF
CDR3nt: TGTGCCACCAGCAACCTGGGACAGGGGGTCACTGGCGAGCAGTACTTC

v_gene: TRBV6-5
j_gene: TRBJ2-3
abundance: NA
d_gene: TRBD2
CDR3aa: CASRGTSGVGDTQYF
CDR3nt: TGTGCCAGCAGGGGGACTAGCGGGGTTGGAGATACGCAGTATTTT

v_gene: TRBV2
j_gene: TRBJ1-4
abundance: NA
d_gene: NA
CDR3aa: CASSDGGGNEKLFF
CDR3nt: TGTGCCAGCAGTGACGGGGGCGGTAATGAAAAACTGTTTTTT

v_gene: TRBV7-6
j_gene: TRBJ2-5
abundance: NA
d_gene: TRBD2
CDR3aa: CASSLGGGAAGVQETQYF
CDR3nt: TGTGCCAGCAGCTTAGGAGGAGGGGCAGCGGGGGTACAAGAGACCCAGTACTTC

v_gene: TRBV7-9
j_gene: TRBJ1-6
abundance: NA
d_gene: NA
CDR3aa: CASSLATASSYNSPLHF
CDR3nt: TGTGCCAGCAGCTTAGCAACAGCAAGCTCCTATAATTCACCCCTCCACTTT